This is a list of T cell receptor beta chains from one sample in a study of post-analysis software for immune sequencing data. TCRdb called the PCR reads again in MiXCR, with one record for every CDR3 protein. The profile shows about 380,000 distinct CDR3 sequences, less than 40% of them singletons. Sample: blood. All receptors derive from a girl aged 10 to 17 with multiple sclerosis. The CDR3 runs from the conserved cysteine through the conserved F or W. D genes are given only for firm matches. Size values are once, few and many counts, or a class for expanded clones, and some rows have none.

j_gene | v_gene | abundance | d_gene | CDR3nt | CDR3aa
TRBJ1-2 | TRBV29-1 | - | - | TGCAGCGTTGACGGGGGTGGTCGCGGCTACACCTTT | CSVDGGGRGYTF
TRBJ2-3 | TRBV20-1 | - | - | TGCAGTACTAGAGATCCGCAGGAGTACACAGATACGCAGTATTTT | CSTRDPQEYTDTQYF
TRBJ2-1 | TRBV7-2 | few | TRBD2 | TGTGCCAGCAGCTCCCACGGGCTGGTTAGCGGGGGGTACAATGAGCAGTTCTTC | CASSSHGLVSGGYNEQFF
TRBJ1-1 | TRBV20-1 | few | TRBD1 | TGCAGTGTTTCTGGGACAGTGAACACTGAAGCTTTCTTT | CSVSGTVNTEAFF
TRBJ2-5 | TRBV20-1 | - | - | TGCAGTGCCCTGCGCCAAGACCAAGAGACCCAGTACTTC | CSALRQDQETQYF
TRBJ2-5 | TRBV10-3 | - | - | TGTGCCATCAGTGGGGGCAGGGGAGAGACCCAGTACTTC | CAISGGRGETQYF
TRBJ2-7 | TRBV11-2 | - | - | TGTGCCAGCGGGGGCCAAACCTACGCGGAGCAGTACTTC | CASGGQTYAEQYF
TRBJ2-1 | TRBV6-6 | few | - | TGTGCCATCTCCGGACGGGACAATGAGCAGTTCTTC | CAISGRDNEQFF
TRBJ2-7 | TRBV6-5 | - | TRBD2 | TGTGCCAGCAGCGGACTAGCGGACCTGTACGAGCAGTACTTC | CASSGLADLYEQYF
TRBJ2-5 | TRBV5-1 | few | - | TGCGCCAGCAGCGTCGGGTTCCAAGAGACCCAGTACTTC | CASSVGFQETQYF
TRBJ2-1 | TRBV3-1 | - | TRBD2 | TGTGCCAGCAGCCACTTCCTATCGGGGGGGCCCAATGAGCAGTTCTTC | CASSHFLSGGPNEQFF
TRBJ1-4 | TRBV29-1 | - | - | TGCAGCGTTGAAGATGTAAGGGGAGGTGAAAAACTGTTTTTT | CSVEDVRGGEKLFF
TRBJ2-7 | TRBV12-3/TRBV12-4 | few | - | TGTGCCAGCAGCTCTACAGGGTATGCCGAGCAGTACTTC | CASSSTGYAEQYF
TRBJ2-1 | TRBV7-2 | - | - | TGTGCCAGCAGCTCATCGCGTCACTCCTACAATGAGCAGTTCTTC | CASSSSRHSYNEQFF
TRBJ2-3 | TRBV20-1 | few | - | TGCAGTGCTAGTGGGACAGCGGGGGCCCCCGCAGATACGCAGTATTTT | CSASGTAGAPADTQYF
TRBJ2-3 | TRBV9 | - | - | TGTGCCAGCAGCGTAAGCCCCTCCCGGGGGCGGTTGGATACGCAGTATTTT | CASSVSPSRGRLDTQYF
TRBJ2-1 | TRBV7-9 | few | - | TGTGCCAGCAGCTCGTACTCGCGGGAGTTCTTC | CASSSYSREFF
TRBJ1-2 | TRBV10-3 | many | TRBD1 | TGTGCCATCAAAGGGACAGGGGGTAACTATGGCTACACCTTC | CAIKGTGGNYGYTF
TRBJ1-2 | TRBV7-6 | - | - | TGTGCCAGCAGCTTAGGGGTCGGGACCGACTATGGCTACACCTTC | CASSLGVGTDYGYTF
TRBJ2-2 | TRBV20-1 | few | - | TGCAGTGCCCCCCGGGGCACCGGGGAGCTGTTTTTT | CSAPRGTGELFF
TRBJ1-4 | TRBV12-3/TRBV12-4 | - | TRBD1 | TGTGCCAGCACCGGACAGGGGGAATTCCTTAAGAATGAAAAACTGTTTTTT | CASTGQGEFLKNEKLFF
TRBJ2-3 | TRBV5-1 | few | TRBD2 | TGCGCCAGCAGCTTATCAGCGGGGGAGTCAGATACGCAGTATTTT | CASSLSAGESDTQYF
TRBJ2-3 | TRBV12-3/TRBV12-4 | - | TRBD2 | TGTGCCAGCGGAGTGACTAGCGGGGCAGATACGCAGTATTTT | CASGVTSGADTQYF
TRBJ2-5 | TRBV20-1 | - | - | TGCAGTGCTAGATGGCAGTTTCGTGAGACCCAGTACTTC | CSARWQFRETQYF
TRBJ1-4 | TRBV6-2/TRBV6-3 | - | TRBD1 | TGTGCCAGCAGCACGGGACAGGGGCTCTTTGATGAAAAACTGTTTTTT | CASSTGQGLFDEKLFF
TRBJ2-1 | TRBV19 | - | - | TGTGCCAGTAGTTCAAAGTACAATGAGCAGTTCTTC | CASSSKYNEQFF
TRBJ2-1 | TRBV25-1 | few | TRBD1 | TGTGCCAGCAGTACACAGGGGGCGCGGAATGAGCAGTTCTTC | CASSTQGARNEQFF
TRBJ2-3 | TRBV7-6 | - | TRBD1 | TGTGCCAGCAGCTTAGCTCCGGGTGGGACAGGGAGCACAGATACGCAGTATTTT | CASSLAPGGTGSTDTQYF
TRBJ1-1 | TRBV6-6 | - | TRBD1 | TGTGCCAGCAACCCGACAGGGCCAAACACTGAAGCTTTCTTT | CASNPTGPNTEAFF
TRBJ1-4 | TRBV19 | - | TRBD1 | TGTGCCAGTGAAAGGGGACAGGGTATTGGTGAAAAACTGTTTTTT | CASERGQGIGEKLFF
TRBJ2-5 | TRBV5-1 | few | TRBD1 | TGCGCCAGCAGCTTAGGACAGGGGTCGGGAGAGACCCAGTACTTC | CASSLGQGSGETQYF
TRBJ2-7 | TRBV20-1 | few | TRBD1 | TGCAGTGCTAAGACACCACCGCGCAGGGGGCTCTACGAGCAGTACTTC | CSAKTPPRRGLYEQYF
TRBJ2-3 | TRBV5-5 | - | - | TGTGCCAGCAGTAGTACAGCGGATCATTACACAGATACGCAGTATTTT | CASSSTADHYTDTQYF
TRBJ2-3 | TRBV12-3/TRBV12-4 | - | - | TGTGCCAACAGTAGCGGTGGGGGGGCCAAAACGCAGTATTTT | CANSSGGGAKTQYF
TRBJ2-1 | TRBV7-9 | - | TRBD1 | TGTGCCAGCAGCCCTGGGCAGGGGGCTTGGAATGAGCAGTTCTTC | CASSPGQGAWNEQFF
TRBJ2-3 | TRBV28 | - | TRBD1 | TGTGCCATCGACAGGGTGGGGACAGATACGCAGTATTTT | CAIDRVGTDTQYF
TRBJ2-7 | TRBV7-2 | few | - | TGTGCCAGCAGCAGACCGGACGGAGCCTCCTACGAGCAGTACTTC | CASSRPDGASYEQYF
TRBJ2-1 | TRBV29-1 | few | TRBD2 | TGCAGCGCTCTTAGCGGGGGGGTCGGCGAGCAGTTCTTC | CSALSGGVGEQFF
TRBJ1-6 | TRBV4-1 | few | TRBD1 | TGCGCCAGCAGCCGGACAGGGACCCCTCAGAATAATTCACCCCTCCACTTT | CASSRTGTPQNNSPLHF
TRBJ2-1 | TRBV24-1 | - | TRBD1 | TGTGCCACCAGTGAACCGGGACAGGGGTACAATGAGCAGTTCTTC | CATSEPGQGYNEQFF
TRBJ2-6 | TRBV6-1 | - | - | TGTGCCAGCAGTGAGCTCGGAGCAGGGGCTAAATCTGGGGCCAACGTCCTGACTTTC | CASSELGAGAKSGANVLTF
TRBJ1-1 | TRBV10-3 | - | - | TGTGCCATCAGTGTGGCTCCCAAAGTGAACACTGAAGCTTTCTTT | CAISVAPKVNTEAFF
TRBJ1-4 | TRBV7-9 | - | - | TGTGCCAGCAGCTTACGGGCAGGCAATGAAAAACTGTTTTTT | CASSLRAGNEKLFF
TRBJ2-5 | TRBV19 | - | - | TGTGCCAGTAGTGACAGGTCTGGAGAGACCCAGTACTTC | CASSDRSGETQYF
TRBJ1-1 | TRBV12-3/TRBV12-4 | few | - | TGTGCCAGCAGTTTATTTATGAACACTGAAGCTTTCTTT | CASSLFMNTEAFF
TRBJ2-1 | TRBV20-1 | - | TRBD2 | TGCAGTGCTAGAGACCGCGGTAGCGGGGGGGTCTCCTACAATGAGCAGTTCTTC | CSARDRGSGGVSYNEQFF
TRBJ1-3 | TRBV29-1 | - | TRBD1 | TGCAGCGTTTCAGGGGGCTCTGGAAACACCATATATTTT | CSVSGGSGNTIYF
TRBJ2-6 | TRBV15 | - | TRBD1 | TGTGCCACCAGCAGATTCTACGGGGGACAGGTGGGCTCTGGGGCCAACGTCCTGACTTTC | CATSRFYGGQVGSGANVLTF